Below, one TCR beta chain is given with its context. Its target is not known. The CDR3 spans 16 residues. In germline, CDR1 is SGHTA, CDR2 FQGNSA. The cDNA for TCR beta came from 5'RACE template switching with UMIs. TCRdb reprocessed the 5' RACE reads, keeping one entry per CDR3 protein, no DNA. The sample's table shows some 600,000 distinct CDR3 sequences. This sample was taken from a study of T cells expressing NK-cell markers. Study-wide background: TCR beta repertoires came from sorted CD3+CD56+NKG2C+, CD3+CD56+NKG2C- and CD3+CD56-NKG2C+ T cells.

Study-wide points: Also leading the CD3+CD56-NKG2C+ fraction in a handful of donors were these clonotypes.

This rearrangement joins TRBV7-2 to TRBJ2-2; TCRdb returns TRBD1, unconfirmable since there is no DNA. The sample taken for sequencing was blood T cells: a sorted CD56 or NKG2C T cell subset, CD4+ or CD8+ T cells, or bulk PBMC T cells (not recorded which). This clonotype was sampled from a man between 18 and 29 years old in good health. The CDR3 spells CASSTTGGEGTGELFF. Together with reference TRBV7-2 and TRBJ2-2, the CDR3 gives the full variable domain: GAGVSQSPSNKVTEKGKDVELRCDPISGHTALYWYRQSLGQGLEFLIYFQGNSAPDKSGLPSDRFSAERTGGSVSTLTIQRTQQEDSAVYLCASSTTGGEGTGELFFGEGSRLTVL.